Each of the 7 T cell receptor beta chains below was sequenced from the same sample in a study of T cell changes during pregnancy in multiple sclerosis (dated by TCRdb to between 2019 and 2020). Libraries were built with the immunoSEQ multiplex PCR assay. The immuneACCESS repertoire file appears here via TCRdb, limited to in-frame rearrangements. These files lack a portion of the clones; in checked studies, under half of the deficit traces to unresolved V genes, and the cause of the others is not known. In this sample the table shows some 60,000 clones, roughly 90% of which occur a single time. Clones ranked in the top ten supply roughly 2.7% of the sample. The sequenced sample was peripheral blood, obtained in the third trimester of pregnancy. The source is a female donor in good health, enrolled as a control in a pregnancy study.

Here the CDR3 DNA reads TGCAGCGTTGATAGCCCCTCAGGAGGGTTGGGCGAGCAGTTCTTC. This encodes CSVDSPSGGLGEQFF. The chain recombines TRBV29-1 with TRBJ2-1; weak D call: TRBD2 (6 bases). The CDR3 spans 15 residues. The V end lost 3 bases, the J end lost 10 bases, and 22 bases lay between the germline ends. Per the germline V gene, CDR1 is SQVTM and CDR2 is ANQGSEA.

The chain recombines TRBV5-6 with TRBJ2-2; 11 bases agree with TRBD2. This CDR3 contains 17 residues. The ends lost 0 bases at V and 7 bases at J; junction bases unmatched: 8. Germline values: CDR1 SGHDT, CDR2 YYEEEE. The CDR3 sequence: CASSLGTLAGAGGELFF. The CDR3 DNA reads as TGTGCCAGCAGCTTGGGAACACTAGCGGGAGCGGGCGGGGAGCTGTTTTTT.

The V call is TRBV12-5, the J call TRBJ2-1; 15 bases map to TRBD2. This CDR3 is 21 amino acids long. Germline V lookup: CDR1 LGHNT, CDR2 FRNRAP. The J segment lost 2 bases and the V segment lost 0 bases, leaving 11 bases of the junction unmatched. The CDR3 DNA is TGTGCTAGTGGTTTGGTCCTTCTCCCGGGACTAGCGGGGGGTACCTACAATGAGCAGTTCTTC. Residues: CASGLVLLPGLAGGTYNEQFF.

This clone was counted a few times. The chain uses TRBV10-3 and TRBJ1-1; D gene uncertain. V shed 3 bases and J shed 1 base, with 6 bases lying between them. CDR1 and CDR2 from the germline V gene are ENHRY and SYGVKD. The CDR3 contains 13 residues. The CDR3 coding sequence is TGTGCCATCAGTGACTCGAGGAACACTGAAGCTTTCTTT. Translated, it gives CAISDSRNTEAFF.

Here the CDR3 DNA reads TGTGCCAGCAGTTTTGAGGACAGGGGGAACACTGAAGCTTTCTTT. This encodes CASSFEDRGNTEAFF. The rearrangement joins TRBV5-4 to TRBJ1-1; the match to TRBD1 covers 9 bases. Germline assignment: CDR1 SGHNT and CDR2 YYREEE (reference sequence). CDR3 size: 15 residues. The V segment lost 5 bases and the J segment 1 base; nucleotides outside the gene matches: 6.

This clone was seen just once. The V call is TRBV4-1, the J call TRBJ1-2; the D is unclear. V was pared by 4 bases and J by 3 bases, with 9 bases between. The CDR3 contains 13 residues. The V gene's germline CDR1 is MGHRA and CDR2 YSYEKL. CDR3 residues: CASSPAVDYGYTF. DNA for the CDR3: TGCGCCAGCAGCCCCGCAGTGGACTATGGCTACACCTTC.

The chain couples TRBV4-1 to TRBJ1-2; maybe TRBD1 (5 bases). V was clipped by 0 bases and J by 4 bases, with 18 bases between them. Germline V gives CDR1 MGHRA, CDR2 YSYEKL. The CDR3 length is 17 residues. The CDR3 sequence is CASSQEGRAFWGYGYTF. Written as DNA, the CDR3 is TGCGCCAGCAGCCAAGAAGGCAGGGCCTTCTGGGGCTATGGCTACACCTTC.